These 17 T cell receptor beta chains came from one sample sequenced in a study of blood T cell repertoires in COVID-19. Libraries were prepared by immunoSEQ multiplex PCR; TCRdb keeps only in-frame clonotypes and omits some of them. The table lists under 200,000 clones, 80% to 85% of them singletons. The sequenced material came from PBMCs or T cells enriched from blood (not recorded which). Source of these receptors: a woman aged 60-75 years who had recovered from COVID-19.

This clone was seen more than once but under ten times. The rearrangement uses TRBV24-1 and TRBJ1-2; D is possibly TRBD1 (6 bases). CDR3 size: 14 residues. The germline V gene has CDR1 KGHDR and CDR2 SFDVKD. Trimming stripped 4 bases from V and 7 bases from J, with 15 bases between. CDR3 loop: CATSDATGTSGYTF. The CDR3 DNA follows: TGTGCCACCAGTGACGCGACAGGCACCAGTGGCTACACCTTC.

This clone was seen a few times. The chain couples TRBV7-3 to TRBJ1-2; TRBD1 is a possible D gene (6 bases). V was cut by 5 bases and J by 3 bases, with 13 bases left in between. The CDR3 extends over 14 amino acids. Germline V gene sequence: CDR1 SGHTA, CDR2 FQGTGA. The CDR3: CASSPQPGDYGYTF. CDR3 coding DNA: TGTGCCAGCAGCCCCCAGCCAGGGGACTATGGCTACACCTTC.

The rearrangement joins TRBV5-1 to TRBJ2-7; 11 bases line up with TRBD1. Germline V CDR1 and CDR2: SGHRS, YFSETQ. The ends lost 4 bases at V and 2 bases at J; junction bases unmatched: 2. There are 14 residues in the CDR3. For the CDR3, the DNA is TGCGCCAGCAGCCGGACAGGGGGCACCTACGAGCAGTACTTC. It encodes CASSRTGGTYEQYF.

The CDR3 protein is CASSQRSSGNTIYF. CDR3 DNA: TGTGCCAGCAGCCAGCGGAGCTCTGGAAACACCATATATTTT. The chain recombines TRBV11-1 with TRBJ1-3; D unresolved. CDR3 length: 14 residues. V shed 5 bases and J shed 0 bases, with 8 bases lying between them. The germline CDR1 and CDR2 sequences are SGHAT and FQDESV (reference sequence).

The chain joins TRBV7-2 to TRBJ2-7; possible D gene TRBD2, 5 bases. The V end was cut by 1 base, the J end by 0 bases, with 16 bases between. There are 17 residues in the CDR3. Germline CDR1 reads SGHTA; CDR2 reads FQGNSA. In nucleotides, the CDR3 is TGTGCCAGCAGCTTAGGAATCTCCGGGGTGAGCTCCTACGAGCAGTACTTC. Amino acid sequence: CASSLGISGVSSYEQYF.

The chain couples TRBV27 to TRBJ2-2; TRBD2 agrees at 9 bases. Germline V gene sequence: CDR1 MNHEY, CDR2 SMNVEV (reference sequence). The CDR3 loop spans 12 amino acids. The trim removed 10 bases at V and 6 bases at J, leaving 3 bases unmatched. CDR3 sequence (DNA): TGTGCCACCGGACTAGCGCCCGGGGAGCTGTTTTTT. It codes for CATGLAPGELFF.

The rearrangement links TRBV6-5 to TRBJ2-5, with TRBD2 matching over 8 bases. Germline V gene sequence: CDR1 MNHEY, CDR2 SVGAGI. Trimming removed 8 bases from V and 5 bases from J; junction bases left unmatched: 10. The CDR3 contains 14 residues. The CDR3 here is CASSGRGDSETQYF. DNA of the CDR3: TGTGCCAGCTCAGGGCGGGGGGATTCGGAGACCCAGTACTTC.

CDR3 protein: CASSISSGGPYEQYF. The DNA of the CDR3 is TGTGCCAGTAGTATTTCTAGCGGAGGACCCTACGAGCAGTACTTC. The chain carries TRBV19 and TRBJ2-7; TRBD2 aligns across 7 bases. J lost 2 bases, V lost 3 bases, and 7 bases had no gene match. Germline loops: CDR1 LNHDA, CDR2 SQIVND (reference sequence). CDR3 size: 15 residues.

V gene TRBV19 combines with J gene TRBJ1-4; TRBD1 matches at 9 bases. The CDR3 runs 14 residues. V lost 7 bases to trimming and J lost 4 bases; unmatched junction nucleotides: 4. Germline CDR1 LNHDA, CDR2 SQIVND (reference sequence). This chain's CDR3 is CASKRTGVNEKLFF. The CDR3 nucleotides read TGTGCCAGTAAGAGGACAGGGGTTAATGAAAAACTGTTTTTT.

In this sample, this clone turned up a few times. This chain connects TRBV7-8 to TRBJ1-2, with a weak D call TRBD1 (6 bases). Germline V CDR1 and CDR2: SGHVS, FQNEAQ. This CDR3 comprises 15 residues. V was shortened by 1 base and J by 6 bases, with 15 bases between the two germline ends. The CDR3 loop reads CASSLVTGGGDGYTF. As DNA, the CDR3 is TGTGCCAGCAGCTTAGTGACAGGAGGCGGTGATGGCTACACCTTC. The variable domain in full, with the rest retrieved from reference TRBV7-8 and TRBJ1-2, is GAGVSQSPRYKVAKRGQDVALRCDPISGHVSLFWYQQALGQGPEFLTYFQNEAQLDKSGLPSDRFFAERPEGSVSTLKIQRTQQEDSAVYLCASSLVTGGGDGYTFGSGTRLTVV.

The V gene is TRBV19, the J gene TRBJ2-3; maybe TRBD1 (5 bases). Trimming removed 6 bases from V and 5 bases from J, with 15 bases in between. The CDR3 is 14 amino acids. Germline V CDR1 and CDR2: LNHDA, SQIVND (reference sequence). This CDR3 reads CASRNQGRGDTQYF. Here the CDR3 DNA reads TGTGCCAGTAGGAACCAGGGAAGGGGAGATACGCAGTATTTT. Full variable domain (missing parts from reference TRBV19 and TRBJ2-3): DGGITQSPKYLFRKEGQNVTLSCEQNLNHDAMYWYRQDPGQGLRLIYYSQIVNDFQKGDIAEGYSVSREKKESFPLTVTSAQKNPTAFYLCASRNQGRGDTQYFGPGTRLTVL.

This chain links TRBV12-3 or TRBV12-4 with TRBJ2-4; TRBD1 aligns across 8 bases. V shed 6 bases and J 13 bases; nucleotides not matched to a gene: 8. The CDR3 loop spans 12 amino acids. The CDR3 here is CASSSQGVTQYF. Written as DNA, the CDR3 is TGTGCCAGCAGCTCACAGGGGGTAACCCAGTACTTC.

The rearrangement links TRBV25-1 to TRBJ1-6, with 10 nucleotides matching TRBD1. Per the germline V gene, CDR1 is MGHDK and CDR2 is SYGVNS. V trimming: 3 bases; J trimming: 11 bases; junction bases outside the gene matches: 7. The CDR3 is 15 amino acids. In DNA, the CDR3 is TGTGCCAGCAGTGATGAGGGACAGGGGTTGCCACCCCTCCACTTT. It specifies CASSDEGQGLPPLHF.

This sequence joins TRBV9 and TRBJ2-7; TRBD1 agrees at 7 bases. This CDR3 spans 14 amino acids. V dropped 4 bases and J dropped 7; count of bases not matched to a gene: 11. CDR1 and CDR2 (germline): SGDLS, YYNGEE. In DNA, the CDR3 is TGTGCCAGCAGCTCAGGGACAGCTCAAAGGGAGCAGTACTTC. Translating it yields CASSSGTAQREQYF.

This clone has just a few counts. The rearrangement links TRBV6-1 to TRBJ2-4, with 10 bases fitting TRBD1. Trimming cost V 1 base and J 1 base; bases outside gene matches: 7. In germline, CDR1 is MNHNS, CDR2 SASEGT. The length of the CDR3 is 18 residues. Here the CDR3 reads CASSEGTGGSRAKNIQYF. As DNA, the CDR3 is TGTGCCAGCAGTGAAGGGACAGGGGGGAGTAGGGCCAAAAACATTCAGTACTTC.

This sequence joins TRBV20-1 and TRBJ2-2; weak D call: TRBD2 (5 bases). Germline V gene sequence: CDR1 DFQATT, CDR2 SNEGSKA (reference sequence). CDR3 length equals 14 residues. The V gene lost 3 bases and the J gene lost 5 bases, with 13 bases spanning the gap. For the CDR3, the DNA is TGCAGTGCTAGTCCGCTAGGAGGAACCGGGGAGCTGTTTTTT. Its translation is CSASPLGGTGELFF.

The gene calls are TRBV6-5 and TRBJ1-6, with no clear D. In germline, CDR1 is MNHEY, CDR2 SVGAGI. V shed 8 bases and J shed 9 bases, with 8 bases lying between them. This CDR3 region has 11 residues. Written as DNA, the CDR3 is TGTGCCAGCGCAAGGAGTTCACCCCTCCACTTT. Translation gives CASARSSPLHF.